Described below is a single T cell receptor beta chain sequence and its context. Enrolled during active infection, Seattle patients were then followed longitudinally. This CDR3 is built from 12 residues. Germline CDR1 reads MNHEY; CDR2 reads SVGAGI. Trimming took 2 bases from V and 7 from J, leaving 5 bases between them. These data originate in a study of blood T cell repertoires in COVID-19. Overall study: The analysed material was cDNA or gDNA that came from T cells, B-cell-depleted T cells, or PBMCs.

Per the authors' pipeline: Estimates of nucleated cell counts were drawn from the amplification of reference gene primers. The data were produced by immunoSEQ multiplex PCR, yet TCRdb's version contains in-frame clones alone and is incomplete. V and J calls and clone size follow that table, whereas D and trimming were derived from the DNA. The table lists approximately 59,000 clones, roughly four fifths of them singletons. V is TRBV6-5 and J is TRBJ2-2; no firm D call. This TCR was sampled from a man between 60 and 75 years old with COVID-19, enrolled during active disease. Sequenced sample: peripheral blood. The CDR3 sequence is CASSYAVGELFF. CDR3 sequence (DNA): TGTGCCAGCAGTTACGCGGTCGGGGAGCTGTTTTTT.